This TCR beta chain is drawn from a study of blood T cell repertoires in COVID-19. Using immunoSEQ multiplex PCR, the repertoire was profiled, and TCRdb retains in-frame clones only, with some absent. The sample holds about 310,000 clones; around nine tenths are singletons and the top ten take roughly 1.3%. CDR1 is DFQATT and CDR2 is SNEGSKA in the germline V gene (reference sequence). V was clipped by 3 bases and J by 4 bases; unmatched bases: 9. The length of the CDR3 is 16 residues. The sequenced sample consisted of peripheral blood. This TCR was recovered from a man in his 70s with acute or convalescent COVID-19. The genes are TRBV20-1 and TRBJ2-3, with 11 bases lining up with TRBD2. In DNA form, the CDR3 reads TGCAGTGCTAGTCGGAATAGCGGGAGGGCCGCAGATACGCAGTATTTT. Protein product: CSASRNSGRAADTQYF.